The next 4 T cell receptor beta chains were all read from a single sample in a study of PD-1 blockade in mismatch repair-deficient tumors. Sequencing was performed with immunoSEQ multiplex PCR; in TCRdb, only in-frame clones are kept and a portion is missing. Of about 14,000 clones in the sample, about nine tenths were seen once. The time point is: identical roughly eleven-day culture without peptide (control). For these TCRs, the target antigens are not known. This sample comprised cells cultured in vitro, obtained from a patient treated with pembrolizumab. These receptors all stem from an adult with mismatch repair-deficient cancer.

CDR3 DNA sequence: TGTGCCAGTAGTATTGGGGGGGCTAACAATCAGCCCCAGCATTTT. The encoded protein is CASSIGGANNQPQHF. The chain couples TRBV19 to TRBJ1-5, with a tentative D call TRBD1 (6 bases). The CDR3 length is 15 residues. The germline V and J ends were trimmed by 3 bases and 3 bases, with 12 bases remaining between them. Germline CDR1 LNHDA, CDR2 SQIVND (reference sequence). The full variable domain, completed using reference TRBV19 and TRBJ1-5, is DGGITQSPKYLFRKEGQNVTLSCEQNLNHDAMYWYRQDPGQGLRLIYYSQIVNDFQKGDIAEGYSVSREKKESFPLTVTSAQKNPTAFYLCASSIGGANNQPQHFGDGTRLSIL.

V is TRBV5-1 and J is TRBJ2-2; D possibly uses TRBD1 or TRBD2 (5 bases each). V was pared by 4 bases and J by 7 bases, with 14 bases between. This CDR3 has 14 residues. Looked up from germline, CDR1 is SGHRS and CDR2 is YFSETQ. Written as DNA, the CDR3 is TGCGCCAGCAGCACGGGGCCGTTCGGCGGGGAGCTGTTTTTT. Protein sequence: CASSTGPFGGELFF.

CDR3 sequence: CASSAGLGNTIYF. The DNA of the CDR3 is TGTGCCAGCAGTGCGGGCCTGGGAAACACCATATATTTT. The chain is built from TRBV6-1 and TRBJ1-3; D remains unclear. The CDR3 contains 13 residues. V lost 4 bases to trimming and J lost 4 bases, with 8 bases between them. From germline, CDR1 is MNHNS and CDR2 SASEGT.

The chain couples TRBV5-6 to TRBJ1-5; unclear D gene. CDR1 is SGHDT and CDR2 is YYEEEE in the germline V gene. This CDR3 contains 13 residues. The ends were cut back, 0 bases at V and 4 bases at J, with 5 bases in the middle. CDR3 residues: CASSLGPNQPQHF. The CDR3 DNA reads as TGTGCCAGCAGCTTGGGACCTAATCAGCCCCAGCATTTT. The whole variable domain, remainder taken from reference TRBV5-6 and TRBJ1-5, is DAGVTQSPTHLIKTRGQQVTLRCSPKSGHDTVSWYQQALGQGPQFIFQYYEEEERQRGNFPDRFSGHQFPNYSSELNVNALLLGDSALYLCASSLGPNQPQHFGDGTRLSIL.